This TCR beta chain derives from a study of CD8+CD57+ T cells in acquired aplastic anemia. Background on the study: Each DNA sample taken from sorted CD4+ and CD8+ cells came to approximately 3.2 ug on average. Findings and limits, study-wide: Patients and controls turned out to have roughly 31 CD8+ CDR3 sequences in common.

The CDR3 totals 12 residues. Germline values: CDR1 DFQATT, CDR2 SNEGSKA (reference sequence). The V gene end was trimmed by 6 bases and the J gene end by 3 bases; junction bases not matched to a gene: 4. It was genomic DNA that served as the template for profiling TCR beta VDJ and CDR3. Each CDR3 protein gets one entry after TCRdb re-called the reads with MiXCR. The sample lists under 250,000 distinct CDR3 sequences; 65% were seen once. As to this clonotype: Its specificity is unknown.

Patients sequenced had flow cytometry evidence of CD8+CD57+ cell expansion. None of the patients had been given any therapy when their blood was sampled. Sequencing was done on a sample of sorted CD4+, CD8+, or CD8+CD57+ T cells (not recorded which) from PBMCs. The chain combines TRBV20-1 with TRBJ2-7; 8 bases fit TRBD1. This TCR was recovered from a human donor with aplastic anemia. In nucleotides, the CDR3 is TGCAGTGCAGGACAGGGAATCTACGAGCAGTACTTC. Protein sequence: CSAGQGIYEQYF.